In this sample, the clone carrying this T cell receptor beta chain turned up a few times. Its antigen is not identified. Sorting based on CD45RO/CCR7/CD25/CD127/CD95/CD27 separated CD4+ naive, central memory, regulatory and stem cell-like memory cells. Sequencing targeted expressed TCRB transcripts, as all isolated RNA had been reverse transcribed. Method: immunoSEQ multiplex PCR; TCRdb's copy keeps in-frame clones and lacks some. The top ten clones hold approximately 0.015% of a sample with fewer than 350,000 clones, around 16% of them seen once. These data are taken from a study of beta chain features in type 1 diabetes. CDR1 SGHRS and CDR2 YFSETQ come from the germline V gene. This CDR3 comprises 12 residues. Trimming removed 2 bases at V and 6 bases at J, with 9 bases between. Study-level results: All four CD4+ subsets from Type 1 diabetes patients carried moderately but significantly shorter TCRB CDR3s.

This chain uses TRBV5-1 with TRBJ2-7; no definite D call. The receptor was isolated from a man between 18 and 35 years old with type 1 diabetes. The sequenced material came from naive CD4+ T cells from blood. The CDR3 bases are TGCGCCAGCAGCTTATTATCTAGCGAGCAGTACTTC. This gives the protein CASSLLSSEQYF.